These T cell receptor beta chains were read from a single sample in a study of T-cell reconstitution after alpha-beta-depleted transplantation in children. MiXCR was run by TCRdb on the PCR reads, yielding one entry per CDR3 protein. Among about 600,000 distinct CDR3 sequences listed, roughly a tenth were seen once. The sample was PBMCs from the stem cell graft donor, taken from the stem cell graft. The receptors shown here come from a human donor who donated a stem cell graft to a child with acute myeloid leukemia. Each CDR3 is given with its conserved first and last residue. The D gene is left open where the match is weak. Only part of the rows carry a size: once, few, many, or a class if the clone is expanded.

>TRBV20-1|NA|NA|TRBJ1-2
CSATIRGAFTF
TGCAGTGCTACCATTAGGGGCGCGTTCACCTTC
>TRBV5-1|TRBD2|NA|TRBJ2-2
CASRSTSGRAGELFF
TGCGCCAGCAGGAGCACTAGCGGGAGGGCCGGGGAGCTGTTTTTT
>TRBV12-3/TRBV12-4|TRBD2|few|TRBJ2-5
CASKKLAGWGETQYF
TGTGCCAGCAAGAAACTAGCGGGATGGGGAGAGACCCAGTACTTC
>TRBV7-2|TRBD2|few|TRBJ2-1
CASSLSALAGANEQFF
TGTGCCAGCAGCTTATCTGCACTAGCGGGAGCTAATGAGCAGTTCTTC
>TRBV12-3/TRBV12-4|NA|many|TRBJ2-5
CASSLGPGKRLLETQYF
TGTGCCAGCAGTTTAGGGCCAGGGAAACGTTTGTTGGAGACCCAGTACTTC
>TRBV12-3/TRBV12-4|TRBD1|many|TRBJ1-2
CASSLGDRGGGYTF
TGTGCCAGCAGCCTAGGGGACAGGGGAGGTGGCTACACCTTC
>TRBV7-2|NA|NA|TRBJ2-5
CASSLGQGLGETQYF
TGTGCCAGCAGCTTAGGGCAGGGGTTAGGGGAGACCCAGTACTTC
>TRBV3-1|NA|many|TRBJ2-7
CASSQVSYEQYF
TGTGCCAGCAGCCAAGTCTCATACGAGCAGTACTTC
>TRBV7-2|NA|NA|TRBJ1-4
CASSAQWGDEKLFF
TGTGCCAGCAGCGCGCAGTGGGGTGATGAAAAACTGTTTTTT
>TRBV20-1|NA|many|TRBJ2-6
CSASGPGANVLTF
TGCAGTGCTAGCGGGCCCGGGGCCAACGTCCTGACTTTC
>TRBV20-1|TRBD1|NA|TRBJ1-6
CSARARSTGGNSPLHF
TGCAGTGCTAGGGCCCGAAGCACAGGGGGTAATTCACCCCTCCACTTT
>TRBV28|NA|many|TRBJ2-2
CASTLVGTGELFF
TGTGCCAGCACTCTGGTGGGAACCGGGGAGCTGTTTTTT
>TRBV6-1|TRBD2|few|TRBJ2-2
CASIGREGLTGELFF
TGTGCCAGCATTGGGCGGGAGGGCCTCACCGGGGAGCTGTTTTTT
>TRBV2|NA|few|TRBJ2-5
CASRTGIIQETQYF
TGTGCCAGCAGAACAGGAATAATACAAGAGACCCAGTACTTC
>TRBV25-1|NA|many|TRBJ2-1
CASSVITRDEQFF
TGTGCCAGCAGTGTGATAACCCGGGATGAGCAGTTCTTC
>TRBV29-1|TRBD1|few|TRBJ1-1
CSVLTGGVGAFF
TGCAGCGTACTAACAGGGGGCGTAGGAGCTTTCTTT
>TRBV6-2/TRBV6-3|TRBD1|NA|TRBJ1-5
CASTPDRVENQPQHF
TGTGCCAGCACCCCGGACAGGGTGGAAAATCAGCCCCAGCATTTT
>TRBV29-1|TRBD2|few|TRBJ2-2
CSVGGGNTGELFF
TGCAGCGTGGGGGGGGGTAACACCGGGGAGCTGTTTTTT
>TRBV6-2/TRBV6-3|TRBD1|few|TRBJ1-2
CASSFSPGQDAAINYGYTF
TGTGCCAGCAGTTTCTCCCCTGGACAGGACGCGGCTATCAACTATGGCTACACCTTC
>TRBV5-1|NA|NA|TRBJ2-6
CASSPEGSGANVLTF
TGCGCCAGCAGCCCGGAGGGCTCTGGGGCCAACGTCCTGACTTTC
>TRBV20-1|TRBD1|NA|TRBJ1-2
CSAIRQGGSSLGGYTF
TGCAGTGCCATCCGACAGGGGGGCTCCAGTTTGGGTGGCTACACCTTC
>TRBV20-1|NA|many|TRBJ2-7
CSAPDLSYEQYF
TGCAGTGCCCCGGACCTCTCCTACGAGCAGTACTTC
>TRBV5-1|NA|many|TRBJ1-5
CASSLSVDQPQHF
TGCGCCAGCAGCTTGTCGGTAGATCAGCCCCAGCATTTT
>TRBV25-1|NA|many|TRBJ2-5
CASSDRRESKTQYF
TGTGCCAGCAGTGACCGCAGGGAATCAAAGACCCAGTACTTC
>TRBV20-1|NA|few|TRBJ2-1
CSARDLASSSYNEQFF
TGCAGTGCTAGAGACCTGGCTAGTAGCTCCTACAATGAGCAGTTCTTC
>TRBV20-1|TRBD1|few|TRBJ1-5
CSASRGTGGMSNQPQHF
TGCAGTGCTAGCCGTGGGACAGGGGGCATGAGCAATCAGCCCCAGCATTTT
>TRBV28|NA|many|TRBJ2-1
CASSFWYGACDEQFF
TGTGCCAGCAGTTTTTGGTATGGAGCTTGCGATGAGCAGTTCTTC
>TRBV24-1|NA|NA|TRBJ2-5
CATSDPRGPRYQETQYF
TGTGCCACCAGTGACCCTCGGGGGCCCCGGTACCAAGAGACCCAGTACTTC
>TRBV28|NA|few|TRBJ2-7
CASSTTTLGGGSHEQYF
TGTGCCAGCAGCACCACTACCCTAGGAGGGGGGTCCCACGAGCAGTACTTC
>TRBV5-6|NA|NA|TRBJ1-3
CASSRLEGGNTIYF
TGTGCCAGCAGCCGTTTAGAAGGTGGAAACACCATATATTTT
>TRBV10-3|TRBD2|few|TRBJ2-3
CAIGERERGTDTQYF
TGTGCCATCGGGGAGCGGGAGAGGGGCACAGATACGCAGTATTTT
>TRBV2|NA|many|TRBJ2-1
CALPQGLGGNEQFF
TGTGCCCTACCCCAGGGGCTAGGCGGCAATGAGCAGTTCTTC
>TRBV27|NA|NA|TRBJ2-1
CASRFLDSGFGQFF
TGTGCCAGCAGATTTCTGGATAGTGGTTTTGGGCAGTTCTTC
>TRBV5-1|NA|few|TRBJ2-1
CASSLAGEPENEQFF
TGCGCCAGCAGCTTGGCCGGGGAGCCCGAGAATGAGCAGTTCTTC
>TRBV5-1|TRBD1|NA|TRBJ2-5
CASSVGTVQVTQYF
TGCGCCAGCAGCGTAGGGACAGTCCAGGTGACCCAGTACTTC
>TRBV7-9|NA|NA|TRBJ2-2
CASSSRDGPPGELFF
TGTGCCAGCAGCTCTAGAGACGGGCCTCCCGGGGAGCTGTTTTTT
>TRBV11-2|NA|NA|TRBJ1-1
CASSSPAGRNTEAFF
TGTGCCAGCAGCTCCCCCGCGGGAAGGAACACTGAAGCTTTCTTT
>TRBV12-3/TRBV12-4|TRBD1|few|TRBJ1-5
CASRQTGGNQPQHF
TGTGCCAGCAGACAGACAGGGGGCAATCAGCCCCAGCATTTT
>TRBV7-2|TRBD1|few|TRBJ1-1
CASSFRQGKHTEAFF
TGTGCCAGCAGCTTTCGACAGGGGAAGCACACTGAAGCTTTCTTT
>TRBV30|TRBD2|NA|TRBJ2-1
CAWTSAGLAADYNEQFF
TGTGCCTGGACCTCCGCCGGACTAGCGGCTGACTACAATGAGCAGTTCTTC
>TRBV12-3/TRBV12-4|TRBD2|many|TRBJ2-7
CASRLAAGWAYEQYF
TGTGCCAGCAGACTAGCGGCAGGGTGGGCCTACGAGCAGTACTTC
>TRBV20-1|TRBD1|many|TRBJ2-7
CSARGTGSYEQYF
TGCAGTGCTAGAGGGACAGGCTCCTACGAGCAGTACTTC
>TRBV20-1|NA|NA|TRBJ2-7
CSLQRAPEQYF
TGCAGCCTGCAGCGGGCCCCCGAGCAGTACTTC
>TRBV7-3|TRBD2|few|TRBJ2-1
CASSPPGLAGTEQFF
TGTGCCAGCAGCCCCCCCGGACTAGCGGGGACCGAGCAGTTCTTC
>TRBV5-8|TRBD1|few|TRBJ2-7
CASSSFTGTAGYEQYF
TGTGCCAGCAGCTCGTTTACCGGGACAGCCGGTTACGAGCAGTACTTC
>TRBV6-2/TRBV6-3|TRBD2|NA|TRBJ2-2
CASRKAGPSPGELFF
TGTGCCAGCAGGAAAGCGGGACCCTCACCCGGGGAGCTGTTTTTT
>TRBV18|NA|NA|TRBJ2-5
CASSPSLELDQYF
TGTGCCAGCTCACCATCCCTCGAGTTGGACCAGTACTTC
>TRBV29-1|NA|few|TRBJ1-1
CSASAIMNTEAFF
TGCAGCGCCTCGGCGATCATGAACACTGAAGCTTTCTTT
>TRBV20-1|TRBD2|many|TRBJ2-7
CSIGLAGGYEQYF
TGCAGTATAGGACTAGCGGGTGGCTACGAGCAGTACTTC
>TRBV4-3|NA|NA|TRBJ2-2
CASSQGRAGGYTGELFF
TGCGCCAGCAGCCAAGGAAGGGCAGGAGGGTACACCGGGGAGCTGTTTTTT
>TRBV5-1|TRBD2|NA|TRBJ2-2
CASSTFGLEKAGRRTGELFF
TGCGCCAGCAGCACCTTCGGTCTAGAAAAAGCGGGAAGGAGAACCGGGGAGCTGTTTTTT
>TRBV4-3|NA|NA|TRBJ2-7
CASSQDRAYEQYF
TGCGCCAGCAGCCAAGACAGGGCCTACGAGCAGTACTTC
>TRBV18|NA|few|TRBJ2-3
CASSQNGATDTQYF
TGTGCCAGCTCACAGAACGGAGCCACAGATACGCAGTATTTT
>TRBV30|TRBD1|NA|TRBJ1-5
CAWGGTGNQPQHF
TGTGCCTGGGGGGGGACAGGGAATCAGCCCCAGCATTTT
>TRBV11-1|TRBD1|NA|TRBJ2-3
CASSLIRGPSTDTQYF
TGTGCCAGCAGCTTGATAAGGGGGCCTAGCACAGATACGCAGTATTTT
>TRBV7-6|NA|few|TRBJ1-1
CASSSYSDPELNTEAFF
TGTGCCAGCAGCTCTTACAGCGACCCTGAATTGAACACTGAAGCTTTCTTT
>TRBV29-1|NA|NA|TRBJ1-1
CSVDTVPEAFF
TGCAGCGTTGACACAGTTCCTGAAGCTTTCTTT
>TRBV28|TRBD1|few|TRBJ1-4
CASRPQGGEKLFF
TGTGCCAGCAGACCTCAGGGGGGTGAAAAACTGTTTTTT
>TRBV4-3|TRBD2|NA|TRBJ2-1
CASSQDWGTSGTEQFF
TGCGCCAGCAGCCAAGATTGGGGGACTAGCGGGACTGAGCAGTTCTTC